Below are 24 T cell receptor beta chains sequenced from a single sample in a study of OX40 agonist ivuxolimab in advanced cancers. Libraries came from the immunoSEQ multiplex PCR assay. The table comes from immuneACCESS by way of TCRdb, which keeps in-frame sequences with V and J called. Part of the clones is missing from these tables; in studies checked, under half for an unresolved V gene and the rest for unknown reasons. The sample yields tens of thousands of clones; roughly 78% were counted once. Around 1.9% of the sample lies in the top ten. The sequencing here drew on CD4+ or CD8+ T cells sorted from blood, taken in a trial of the OX40 agonist ivuxolimab. These receptors all stem from an adult with an advanced solid tumor such as melanoma, head and neck, liver or kidney cancer.

The CDR3 DNA sequence: TGCGCCAGCAGCCTCCCCCAAGAGACCCAGTACTTC. It translates to CASSLPQETQYF. The genes are TRBV5-1 and TRBJ2-5; D uncertain. Per germline, CDR1 SGHRS and CDR2 YFSETQ. Trimming took off 4 bases at V and 1 base at J, with 5 bases between the two ends. CDR3 size: 12 residues.

The chain combines TRBV5-6 with TRBJ2-7; D may be TRBD1 (7 bases). Trimming removed 1 base from V and 4 bases from J, with 12 bases in between. Germline CDR1 SGHDT, CDR2 YYEEEE. This CDR3 is 14 amino acids long. Written as DNA, the CDR3 is TGTGCCAGCAGCTTGCGGAGGGGGCTTTACGAGCAGTACTTC. Translated, it gives CASSLRRGLYEQYF. Filled out from reference TRBV5-6 and TRBJ2-7, the complete variable domain reads DAGVTQSPTHLIKTRGQQVTLRCSPKSGHDTVSWYQQALGQGPQFIFQYYEEEERQRGNFPDRFSGHQFPNYSSELNVNALLLGDSALYLCASSLRRGLYEQYFGPGTRLTVT.

The chain is built from TRBV6-1 and TRBJ2-1, with D tentatively TRBD1 (7 bases). The CDR3 consists of 13 residues. The V end lost 6 bases, the J end lost 4 bases, and 10 bases lay between the germline ends. Germline lookup yields CDR1 MNHNS and CDR2 SASEGT. This chain's CDR3 is CASSQGGYNEQFF. For the CDR3, the DNA is TGTGCCAGCAGCCAGGGGGGTTACAATGAGCAGTTCTTC.

This clone was seen only once. The chain is built from TRBV30 and TRBJ2-1, with D tentatively TRBD1 (6 bases). Trimming pared 8 bases from V and 7 bases from J, leaving 12 bases between. Germline V lookup: CDR1 GTSNPN, CDR2 SVGIG (reference sequence). The CDR3 covers 11 residues. CDR3 in DNA: TGTGCCAGGGGGTTTTTAAATGAGCAGTTCTTC. This encodes CARGFLNEQFF.

This rearrangement joins TRBV5-6 to TRBJ2-2; no reliable D call. V lost 4 bases and J lost 1, with 11 bases in between. The CDR3 runs to 15 residues. CDR1 SGHDT and CDR2 YYEEEE come from the germline V gene. The DNA for the CDR3 is TGTGCCAGCAGCGGGCCGGAAGTGAACACCGGGGAGCTGTTTTTT. Translation: CASSGPEVNTGELFF.

This chain links TRBV19 with TRBJ1-2; weak D call: TRBD1 (5 bases). CDR1 is LNHDA and CDR2 is SQIVND in the germline V gene (reference sequence). The CDR3 contains 13 residues. V lost 7 bases and J lost 3, with 12 bases in between. CDR3 protein: CASNPGLDYGYTF. The CDR3 bases are TGTGCCAGTAATCCGGGACTGGACTATGGCTACACCTTC.

The chain carries TRBV4-1 and TRBJ1-1; tentatively, D is TRBD1 (6 bases). Trimming removed 0 bases at V and 0 bases at J, with 11 bases between. The CDR3 contains 16 residues. The germline V gene encodes CDR1 MGHRA and CDR2 YSYEKL. In DNA, the CDR3 is TGCGCCAGCAGCCAAGAGGGGGCAGGGATGAACACTGAAGCTTTCTTT. This encodes CASSQEGAGMNTEAFF.

The rearrangement joins TRBV28 to TRBJ1-2; D unresolved. This CDR3 contains 15 residues. Germline loops: CDR1 MDHEN, CDR2 SYDVKM. The germline V and J ends were trimmed by 3 bases and 4 bases, with 15 bases remaining between them. Written as DNA, the CDR3 is TGTGCCAGCAGTTTGCCGCGGACTCGAACCTATGGCTACACCTTC. Residues: CASSLPRTRTYGYTF.

The rearrangement joins TRBV10-1 to TRBJ2-1, with D possibly TRBD2 on 6 matching bases. V was trimmed by 0 bases and J by 0 bases, leaving 12 bases between them. The germline gives CDR1 WNHNN, CDR2 SYGVQD (reference sequence). The CDR3 is made up of 17 amino acids. CDR3 sequence: CASSESWGLSSYNEQFF. The DNA of the CDR3 is TGCGCCAGCAGTGAGTCCTGGGGACTTAGCTCCTACAATGAGCAGTTCTTC.

The rearrangement links TRBV6-1 to TRBJ2-3, with D unresolved. Germline CDR1 MNHNS, CDR2 SASEGT. The V end lost 7 bases, the J end lost 0 bases, and 11 bases lay between the germline ends. The CDR3 runs to 14 residues. CDR3 nucleotides: TGTGCCAGCACCGTAGATGTGAGCACAGATACGCAGTATTTT. This translates into CASTVDVSTDTQYF.

The chain uses TRBV28 and TRBJ1-5, with 7 nucleotides matching TRBD1. The V gene's germline CDR1 is MDHEN and CDR2 SYDVKM. Trimming removed 7 bases from V and 1 base from J; junction bases left unmatched: 10. CDR3 size: 16 residues. CDR3 in amino acids: CASTTGFRSSNQPQHF. The CDR3 DNA follows: TGTGCCAGCACGACAGGGTTTAGATCGAGCAATCAGCCCCAGCATTTT.

CDR3 DNA: TGTGCCAGCAGCTTGGGGGTTTCACCCCTCCACTTT. This gives the protein CASSLGVSPLHF. The rearrangement links TRBV5-4 to TRBJ1-6, with D hard to call. V was cut by 0 bases and J by 9 bases, with 4 bases left in between. Germline lookup yields CDR1 SGHNT and CDR2 YYREEE (reference sequence). The CDR3 contains 12 residues.

The CDR3 here is CASRWGQGSNQPQHF. The CDR3 DNA follows: TGTGCCAGTAGATGGGGTCAAGGTTCCAATCAGCCCCAGCATTTT. The chain links TRBV19 to TRBJ1-5; D is uncertain. This CDR3 is built from 15 residues. V gave up 6 bases and J gave up 3 bases, with 15 bases separating them. CDR1 is LNHDA and CDR2 is SQIVND in the germline V gene (reference sequence). The full variable domain, with the rest looked up from reference TRBV19 and TRBJ1-5, is DGGITQSPKYLFRKEGQNVTLSCEQNLNHDAMYWYRQDPGQGLRLIYYSQIVNDFQKGDIAEGYSVSREKKESFPLTVTSAQKNPTAFYLCASRWGQGSNQPQHFGDGTRLSIL.

The gene calls are TRBV28 and TRBJ2-1; 10 nucleotides line up with TRBD2. J was trimmed by 9 bases and V by 5 bases; bases with no gene match: 10. The germline gives CDR1 MDHEN, CDR2 SYDVKM. The CDR3 loop spans 15 amino acids. The DNA of the CDR3 is TGTGCCAGCAGTCAAACTAGCGGGATGTTGTTTGAGCAGTTCTTC. Translating it yields CASSQTSGMLFEQFF.

The rearrangement links TRBV9 to TRBJ2-7, with D tentatively TRBD1 (5 bases). Germline V gene sequence: CDR1 SGDLS, CDR2 YYNGEE. The CDR3 consists of 13 residues. Trimming stripped 0 bases from V and 6 bases from J, with 10 bases between. The CDR3 DNA is TGTGCCAGCAGCGTAGGACAGTACGGCGAGCAGTACTTC. As protein: CASSVGQYGEQYF.

The genes are TRBV19 and TRBJ1-2, with D unclear. The V end lost 2 bases, the J end lost 12 bases, and 13 bases lay between the germline ends. Per the germline V gene, CDR1 is LNHDA and CDR2 is SQIVND (reference sequence). The CDR3 totals 12 residues. The DNA of the CDR3 is TGTGCCAGTAGTATATCTACGGAATTTCACACCTTC. It codes for CASSISTEFHTF.

In its sample, this clone was seen a few times. This chain joins TRBV10-3 and TRBJ2-7; weak D call: TRBD2 (7 bases). Trimming left V 4 bases short and J 7 bases short, with 17 bases between. The CDR3 sequence is 14 residues long. CDR1 is ENHRY, CDR2 SYGVKD, per germline. As DNA, the CDR3 is TGTGCCATCAGTGGCGCCAGGGGAGCGGGAGAGCAGTACTTC. Its protein product is CAISGARGAGEQYF.

The CDR3 DNA follows: TGTGCCATTTCGGACAGGCGGAATGAAAAACTGTTTTTT. Amino acid sequence: CAISDRRNEKLFF. The chain recombines TRBV10-3 with TRBJ1-4; 7 positions agree with TRBD1. V dropped 9 bases and J dropped 5; count of bases not matched to a gene: 6. In germline, CDR1 is ENHRY, CDR2 SYGVKD. The CDR3 is 13 residues long.

Details on this clone: The conserved final phenylalanine or tryptophan is absent from the CDR3, which likely points to a read error. The DNA is omitted, as the CDR3 cannot be located on it reliably, and the CDR3 follows TCRdb's listing. V is TRBV7-8 and J is TRBJ1-1; the tabulated D call, TRBD1, remains unverified against the DNA. Germline V lookup: CDR1 SGHVS, CDR2 FQNEAQ. A total of 12 residues make up the CDR3, ends included. CDR3 sequence: CASSFQVPPGQS.

The chain employs TRBV11-3 and TRBJ2-1; D might be TRBD1 (6 bases). CDR1 and CDR2 (germline): SGHNT, YENEEA. The ends were cut back, 5 bases at V and 8 bases at J, with 10 bases in the middle. There are 12 residues in the CDR3. The CDR3 DNA follows: TGTGCCAGCAGCACCAGGGGTGATGAGCAGTTCTTC. It codes for CASSTRGDEQFF.

This chain uses TRBV5-1 with TRBJ2-1, with 12 bases aligning to TRBD2. Germline V gives CDR1 SGHRS, CDR2 YFSETQ. The V gene end was trimmed by 4 bases and the J gene end by 2 bases; junction bases not matched to a gene: 10. This CDR3 is built from 18 residues. The CDR3 region has the DNA TGCGCCAGCAGCCAAAGACTTCTAGCGGGGGGGACCTACAATGAGCAGTTCTTC. The encoded protein is CASSQRLLAGGTYNEQFF.

CDR3 loop: CASSPGQTTGELFF. The CDR3, as DNA: TGTGCCAGCTCACCAGGACAGACCACCGGGGAGCTGTTTTTT. The chain uses TRBV18 and TRBJ2-2, with D maybe TRBD1 (6 bases). This CDR3 is 14 amino acids long. The V gene lost 2 bases and the J gene lost 4 bases, with 8 bases spanning the gap. Germline V CDR1 and CDR2: KGHSH, LQKENI.

V is TRBV6-1 and J is TRBJ2-5, with 8 bases identical to TRBD1. The CDR3 consists of 14 residues. Trimming removed 5 bases from V and 4 bases from J; junction bases left unmatched: 6. CDR1 is MNHNS, CDR2 SASEGT, per germline. CDR3 coding DNA: TGTGCCAGCAGTACGGACAGGGTTATAGAGACCCAGTACTTC. Translating it yields CASSTDRVIETQYF.

This clone appeared once. The V call is TRBV30, the J call TRBJ1-3, with D perhaps TRBD1 (6 bases). The germline gives CDR1 GTSNPN, CDR2 SVGIG (reference sequence). V was pared by 0 bases and J by 4 bases, with 7 bases between. The CDR3 has 13 residues. CDR3 DNA sequence: TGTGCCTGGAGTGTGACAGGAGGAAACACCATATATTTT. It yields the protein CAWSVTGGNTIYF.